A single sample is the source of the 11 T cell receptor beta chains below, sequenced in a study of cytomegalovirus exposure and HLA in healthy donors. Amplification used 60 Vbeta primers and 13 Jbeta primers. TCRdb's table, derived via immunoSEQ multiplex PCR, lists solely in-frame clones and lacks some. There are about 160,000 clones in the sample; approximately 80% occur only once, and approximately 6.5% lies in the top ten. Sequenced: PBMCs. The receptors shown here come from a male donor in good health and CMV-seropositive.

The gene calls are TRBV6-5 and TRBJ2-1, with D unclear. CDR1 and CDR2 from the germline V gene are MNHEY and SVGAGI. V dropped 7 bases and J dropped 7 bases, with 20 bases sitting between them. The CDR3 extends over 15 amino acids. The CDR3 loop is CASTGGTEDLNEQFF. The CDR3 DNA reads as TGTGCCAGCACCGGTGGAACGGAAGACTTGAATGAGCAGTTCTTC.

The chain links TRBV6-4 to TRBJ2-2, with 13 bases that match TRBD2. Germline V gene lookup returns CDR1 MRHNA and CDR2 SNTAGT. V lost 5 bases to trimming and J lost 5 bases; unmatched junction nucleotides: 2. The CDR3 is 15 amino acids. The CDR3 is CASSRTSGRTGELFF. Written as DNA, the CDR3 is TGTGCCAGCAGTAGGACTAGCGGGAGAACCGGGGAGCTGTTTTTT.

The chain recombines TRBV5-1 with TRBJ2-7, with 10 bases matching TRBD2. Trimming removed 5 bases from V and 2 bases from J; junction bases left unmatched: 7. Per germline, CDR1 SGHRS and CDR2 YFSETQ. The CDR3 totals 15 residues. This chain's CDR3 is CASRPGLALTYEQYF. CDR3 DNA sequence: TGCGCCAGCAGACCGGGACTAGCGTTGACCTACGAGCAGTACTTC. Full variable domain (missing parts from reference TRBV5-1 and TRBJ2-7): KAGVTQTPRYLIKTRGQQVTLSCSPISGHRSVSWYQQTPGQGLQFLFEYFSETQRNKGNFPGRFSGRQFSNSRSEMNVSTLELGDSALYLCASRPGLALTYEQYFGPGTRLTVT.

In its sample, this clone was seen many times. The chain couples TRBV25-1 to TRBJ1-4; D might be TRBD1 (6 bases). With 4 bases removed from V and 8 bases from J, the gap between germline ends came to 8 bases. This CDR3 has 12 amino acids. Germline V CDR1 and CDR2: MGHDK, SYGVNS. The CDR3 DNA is TGTGCCAGCAGTGGGACAGAGGAAAAACTGTTTTTT. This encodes CASSGTEEKLFF.

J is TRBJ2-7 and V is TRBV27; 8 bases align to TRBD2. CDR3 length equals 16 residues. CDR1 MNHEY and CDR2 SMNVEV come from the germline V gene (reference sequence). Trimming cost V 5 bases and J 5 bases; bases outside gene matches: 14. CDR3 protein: CASSKRSSGVTHEQYF. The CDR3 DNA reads TGTGCCAGCAGTAAAAGGAGTAGCGGGGTTACTCACGAGCAGTACTTC.

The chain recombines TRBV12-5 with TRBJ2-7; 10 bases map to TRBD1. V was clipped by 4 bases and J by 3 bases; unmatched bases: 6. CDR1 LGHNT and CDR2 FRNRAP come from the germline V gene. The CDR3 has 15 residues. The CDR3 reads CASGSWTGGRYEQYF. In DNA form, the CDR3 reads TGTGCTAGTGGTTCATGGACAGGGGGTCGCTACGAGCAGTACTTC.

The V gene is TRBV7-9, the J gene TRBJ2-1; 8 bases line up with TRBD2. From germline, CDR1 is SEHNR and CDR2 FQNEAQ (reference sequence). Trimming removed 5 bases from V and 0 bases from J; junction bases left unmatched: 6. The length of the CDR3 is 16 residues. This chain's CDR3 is CASSASRGDSYNEQFF. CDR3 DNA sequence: TGTGCCAGCAGCGCTTCGCGGGGGGACTCCTACAATGAGCAGTTCTTC.

CDR3 sequence (DNA): TGTGCCAGCAGTTCGGCAGGGATGAACACTGAAGCTTTCTTT. Amino acid sequence: CASSSAGMNTEAFF. This chain uses TRBV27 with TRBJ1-1, with a tentative D call TRBD1 (5 bases). Between the trimmed V and J ends, which lost 4 bases and 0 bases, there was a span of 9 bases. Germline V gene data show CDR1 as MNHEY and CDR2 as SMNVEV (reference sequence). There are 14 residues in the CDR3.

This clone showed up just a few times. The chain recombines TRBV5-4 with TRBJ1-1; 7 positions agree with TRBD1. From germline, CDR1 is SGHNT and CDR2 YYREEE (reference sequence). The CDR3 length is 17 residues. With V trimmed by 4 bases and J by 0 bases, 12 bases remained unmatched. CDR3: CASSRLQGSTMNTEAFF. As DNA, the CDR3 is TGTGCCAGCAGCCGTCTACAGGGGTCGACCATGAACACTGAAGCTTTCTTT. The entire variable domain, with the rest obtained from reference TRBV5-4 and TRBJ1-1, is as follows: ETGVTQSPTHLIKTRGQQVTLRCSSQSGHNTVSWYQQALGQGPQFIFQYYREEENGRGNFPPRFSGLQFPNYSSELNVNALELDDSALYLCASSRLQGSTMNTEAFFGQGTRLTVV.

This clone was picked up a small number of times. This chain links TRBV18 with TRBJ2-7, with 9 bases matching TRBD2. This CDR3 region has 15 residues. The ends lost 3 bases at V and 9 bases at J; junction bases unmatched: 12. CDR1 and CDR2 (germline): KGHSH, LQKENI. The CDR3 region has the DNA TGTGCCAGCTCACCGCTCGGTAGCGGGAGAGAACGGCAGTACTTC. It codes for CASSPLGSGRERQYF.

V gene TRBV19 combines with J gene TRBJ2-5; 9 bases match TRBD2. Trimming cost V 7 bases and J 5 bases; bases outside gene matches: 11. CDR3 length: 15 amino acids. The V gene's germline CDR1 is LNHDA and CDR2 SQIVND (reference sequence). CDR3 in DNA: TGTGCCAGTACCGAAGGACTAGCGTCGAGGGAGACCCAGTACTTC. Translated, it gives CASTEGLASRETQYF. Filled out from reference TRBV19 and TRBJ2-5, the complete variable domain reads DGGITQSPKYLFRKEGQNVTLSCEQNLNHDAMYWYRQDPGQGLRLIYYSQIVNDFQKGDIAEGYSVSREKKESFPLTVTSAQKNPTAFYLCASTEGLASRETQYFGPGTRLLVL.